This T cell receptor beta chain was identified in a study of T cell clonality in common variable immunodeficiency. Notes on the study in general: Patient heterogeneity in the CVID cohort limited correlations between repertoire features and clinical complications. Common variable immunodeficiency TCR beta sequences reportedly had fewer deletions and N-nucleotide insertions.

Assay: immunoSEQ multiplex PCR; the TCRdb copy retains only in-frame clones and omits some. Listed for the sample are about 42,000 clones, none seen a single time. This clone was detected ten times or more. Its antigen is not known. Specimen: peripheral blood mononuclear cells. This clonotype originated in a person aged 18 to 75 in good health.

The CDR3 bases that were read are TGTGCCAGTAGCCGGACAGGGAAGGAAGAGACC. Protein product: CASSRTGKEET. The full CDR3 protein is CASSRTGKEETQYF. The rearrangement uses TRBV19 and TRBJ2-5, with 8 nucleotides matching TRBD1. The CDR3 end falls 3 residues outside the read, so it is completed with the germline J gene. The CDR3 runs 14 residues. Germline V CDR1 and CDR2: LNHDA, SQIVND (reference sequence). Unmatched junction bases numbered 6, after V lost 6 bases and J lost 3 bases.